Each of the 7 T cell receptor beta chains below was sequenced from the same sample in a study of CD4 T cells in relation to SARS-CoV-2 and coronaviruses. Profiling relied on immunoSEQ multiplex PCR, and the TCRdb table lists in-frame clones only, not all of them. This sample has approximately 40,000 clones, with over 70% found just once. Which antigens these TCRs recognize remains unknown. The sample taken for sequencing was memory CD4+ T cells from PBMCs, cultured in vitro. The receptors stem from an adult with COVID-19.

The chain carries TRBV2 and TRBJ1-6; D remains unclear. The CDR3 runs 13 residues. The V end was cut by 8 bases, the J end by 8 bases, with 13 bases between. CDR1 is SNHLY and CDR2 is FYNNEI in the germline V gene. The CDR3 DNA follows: TGTGCCAGCGGACTCTTAGGTGATTCACCCCTCCACTTT. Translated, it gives CASGLLGDSPLHF.

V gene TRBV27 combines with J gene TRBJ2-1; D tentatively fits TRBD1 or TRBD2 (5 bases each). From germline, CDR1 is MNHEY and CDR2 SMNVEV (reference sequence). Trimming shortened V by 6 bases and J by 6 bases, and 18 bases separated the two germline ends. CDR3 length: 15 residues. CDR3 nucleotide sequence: TGTGCCAGCAGGGCGTTGGGGGTTTTCACCAATGAGCAGTTCTTC. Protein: CASRALGVFTNEQFF.

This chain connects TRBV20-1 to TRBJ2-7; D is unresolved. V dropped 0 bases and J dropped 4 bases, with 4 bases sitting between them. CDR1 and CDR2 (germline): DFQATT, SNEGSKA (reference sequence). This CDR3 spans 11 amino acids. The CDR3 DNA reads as TGCAGTGCTAGAGAGGGTTACGAGCAGTACTTC. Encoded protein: CSAREGYEQYF.

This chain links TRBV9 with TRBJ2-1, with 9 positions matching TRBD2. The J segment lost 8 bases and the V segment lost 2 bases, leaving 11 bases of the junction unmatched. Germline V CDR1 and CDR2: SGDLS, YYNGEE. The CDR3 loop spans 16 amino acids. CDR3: CASSVGAGGLGDEQFF. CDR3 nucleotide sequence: TGTGCCAGCAGCGTGGGAGCGGGAGGTCTGGGGGATGAGCAGTTCTTC.

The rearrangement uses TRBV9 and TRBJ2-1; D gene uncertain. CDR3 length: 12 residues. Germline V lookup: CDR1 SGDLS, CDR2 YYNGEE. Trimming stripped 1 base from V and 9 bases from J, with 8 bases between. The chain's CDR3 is CASSVRAGEQFF. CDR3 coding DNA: TGTGCCAGCAGCGTAAGAGCAGGTGAGCAGTTCTTC.

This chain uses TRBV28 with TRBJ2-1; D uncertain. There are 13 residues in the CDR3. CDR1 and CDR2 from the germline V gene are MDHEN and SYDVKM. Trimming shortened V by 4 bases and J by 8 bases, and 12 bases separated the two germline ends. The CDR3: CASSWYGWDEQFF. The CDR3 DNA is TGTGCCAGCAGTTGGTATGGGTGGGATGAGCAGTTCTTC.

The CDR3: CASSSRGQYEQYF. CDR3 coding DNA: TGTGCCAGCAGCTCCAGGGGGCAGTACGAGCAGTACTTC. The chain is built from TRBV5-5 and TRBJ2-7; the match to TRBD1 covers 8 bases. CDR1 is SGHKS and CDR2 is YYEKEE in the germline V gene (reference sequence). The CDR3 is 13 amino acids. After removal of 3 bases from V and 4 bases from J, the junction contained 3 bases not matched to a gene.